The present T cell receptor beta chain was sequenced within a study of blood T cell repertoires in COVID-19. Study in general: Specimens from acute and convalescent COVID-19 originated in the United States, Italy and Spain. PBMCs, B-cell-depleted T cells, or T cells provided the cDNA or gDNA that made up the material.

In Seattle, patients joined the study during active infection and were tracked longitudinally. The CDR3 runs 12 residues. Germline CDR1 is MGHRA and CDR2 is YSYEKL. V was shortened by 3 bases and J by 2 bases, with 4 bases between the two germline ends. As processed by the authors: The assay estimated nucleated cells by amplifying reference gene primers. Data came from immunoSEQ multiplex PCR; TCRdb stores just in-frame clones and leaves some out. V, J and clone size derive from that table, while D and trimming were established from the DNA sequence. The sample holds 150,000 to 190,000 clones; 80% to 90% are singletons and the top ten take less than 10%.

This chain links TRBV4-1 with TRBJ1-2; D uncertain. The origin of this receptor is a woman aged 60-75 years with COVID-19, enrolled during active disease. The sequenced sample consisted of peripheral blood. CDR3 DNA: TGCGCCAGCAGCCATGGCAACTATGGCTACACCTTC. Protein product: CASSHGNYGYTF.